The rows below give T cell receptor beta chains drawn from one sample of a study of a mutant IDH1 vaccine in newly diagnosed glioma. Sequencing was performed with immunoSEQ multiplex PCR; in TCRdb, only in-frame clones are kept and a portion is missing. The table has roughly 50,000 clones, around 78% seen once. Their specific antigens are unknown. The specimen was PBMCs, collected from a glioma patient whose treatment included an IDH1 peptide vaccine. These receptors all stem from a middle-aged woman with glioma. Each CDR3 is given with its conserved first and last residue. The order of the fields is D gene, J gene, V gene, CDR3 length, CDR3 protein. A D gene is named only where the DNA matches it firmly.

d_call: TRBD2; j_call: TRBJ2-5; v_call: TRBV7-2; cdr3_length: 16; cdr3_aa: CASSFVAGGPQETQYF
d_call: .; j_call: TRBJ2-7; v_call: TRBV10-2; cdr3_length: 12; cdr3_aa: CASSGQLYEQYF
d_call: TRBD1; j_call: TRBJ2-5; v_call: TRBV10-3; cdr3_length: 14; cdr3_aa: CAIKGTGTQETQYF
d_call: TRBD2; j_call: TRBJ2-7; v_call: TRBV7-9; cdr3_length: 14; cdr3_aa: CASSLSVGGYEQYF
d_call: .; j_call: TRBJ1-1; v_call: TRBV29-1; cdr3_length: 14; cdr3_aa: CSVPGVGLNTEAFF
d_call: .; j_call: TRBJ1-2; v_call: TRBV7-8; cdr3_length: 14; cdr3_aa: CASSLAGRNYGYTF
d_call: TRBD1; j_call: TRBJ1-4; v_call: TRBV6-5; cdr3_length: 14; cdr3_aa: CASNYRGGNGKLFF
d_call: .; j_call: TRBJ2-7; v_call: TRBV5-1; cdr3_length: 12; cdr3_aa: CASSKSMGEQYF
d_call: TRBD1; j_call: TRBJ2-5; v_call: TRBV11-2; cdr3_length: 13; cdr3_aa: CASSLTGSETQYF
d_call: .; j_call: TRBJ1-5; v_call: TRBV18; cdr3_length: 15; cdr3_aa: CASSSDGASNQPQHF
d_call: .; j_call: TRBJ1-2; v_call: TRBV2; cdr3_length: 16; cdr3_aa: CASRDPRGPSSYGYTF
d_call: TRBD1; j_call: TRBJ1-2; v_call: TRBV29-1; cdr3_length: 13; cdr3_aa: CSVPGQGPGGYTF
d_call: .; j_call: TRBJ1-4; v_call: TRBV7-2; cdr3_length: 13; cdr3_aa: CASSLVWGEKLFF
d_call: TRBD1; j_call: TRBJ1-3; v_call: TRBV7-2; cdr3_length: 14; cdr3_aa: CASRRDSSGNTIYF
d_call: TRBD1; j_call: TRBJ2-7; v_call: TRBV15; cdr3_length: 14; cdr3_aa: CATSYDRDSYEQYF
d_call: .; j_call: TRBJ1-3; v_call: TRBV7-2; cdr3_length: 17; cdr3_aa: CASSSSQGASSGNTIYF
d_call: TRBD2; j_call: TRBJ2-2; v_call: TRBV9; cdr3_length: 16; cdr3_aa: CASSSGLAGDTGELFF
d_call: TRBD1; j_call: TRBJ1-6; v_call: TRBV2; cdr3_length: 13; cdr3_aa: CASRGQGDSPLHF
d_call: TRBD1; j_call: TRBJ1-1; v_call: TRBV6-1; cdr3_length: 14; cdr3_aa: CASRRQGSNTEAFF
d_call: TRBD2; j_call: TRBJ2-2; v_call: TRBV10-3; cdr3_length: 16; cdr3_aa: CAIRTSGFLNTGELFF
d_call: .; j_call: TRBJ1-2; v_call: TRBV6-6; cdr3_length: 13; cdr3_aa: CASSSRQAYGYTF
d_call: .; j_call: TRBJ1-1; v_call: TRBV7-8; cdr3_length: 15; cdr3_aa: CASSLAHGVRTEAFF
d_call: .; j_call: TRBJ1-2; v_call: TRBV5-5; cdr3_length: 14; cdr3_aa: CASSLMLGVGGYTF
d_call: TRBD2; j_call: TRBJ2-7; v_call: TRBV10-2; cdr3_length: 13; cdr3_aa: CASRVQREYEQYF
d_call: .; j_call: TRBJ2-7; v_call: TRBV7-2; cdr3_length: 14; cdr3_aa: CASSGGTNSYEQYF
d_call: .; j_call: TRBJ2-3; v_call: TRBV7-2; cdr3_length: 15; cdr3_aa: CASSSSVVGTDTQYF
d_call: .; j_call: TRBJ2-6; v_call: TRBV25-1; cdr3_length: 11; cdr3_aa: CASRGANVLTF
d_call: .; j_call: TRBJ1-5; v_call: TRBV7-8; cdr3_length: 14; cdr3_aa: CASSLGDSNQPQHF
d_call: .; j_call: TRBJ1-4; v_call: TRBV5-6; cdr3_length: 14; cdr3_aa: CASSLDFGGEKLFF
d_call: .; j_call: TRBJ2-5; v_call: TRBV11-2; cdr3_length: 16; cdr3_aa: CASSSLQGRGQETQYF
d_call: TRBD2; j_call: TRBJ2-3; v_call: TRBV5-1; cdr3_length: 17; cdr3_aa: CASSLGASGGRTDTQYF
d_call: .; j_call: TRBJ1-1; v_call: TRBV30; cdr3_length: 15; cdr3_aa: CAWSVLGAGRTEAFF
d_call: TRBD1; j_call: TRBJ2-3; v_call: TRBV10-1; cdr3_length: 15; cdr3_aa: CASSEGQGTVDTQYF